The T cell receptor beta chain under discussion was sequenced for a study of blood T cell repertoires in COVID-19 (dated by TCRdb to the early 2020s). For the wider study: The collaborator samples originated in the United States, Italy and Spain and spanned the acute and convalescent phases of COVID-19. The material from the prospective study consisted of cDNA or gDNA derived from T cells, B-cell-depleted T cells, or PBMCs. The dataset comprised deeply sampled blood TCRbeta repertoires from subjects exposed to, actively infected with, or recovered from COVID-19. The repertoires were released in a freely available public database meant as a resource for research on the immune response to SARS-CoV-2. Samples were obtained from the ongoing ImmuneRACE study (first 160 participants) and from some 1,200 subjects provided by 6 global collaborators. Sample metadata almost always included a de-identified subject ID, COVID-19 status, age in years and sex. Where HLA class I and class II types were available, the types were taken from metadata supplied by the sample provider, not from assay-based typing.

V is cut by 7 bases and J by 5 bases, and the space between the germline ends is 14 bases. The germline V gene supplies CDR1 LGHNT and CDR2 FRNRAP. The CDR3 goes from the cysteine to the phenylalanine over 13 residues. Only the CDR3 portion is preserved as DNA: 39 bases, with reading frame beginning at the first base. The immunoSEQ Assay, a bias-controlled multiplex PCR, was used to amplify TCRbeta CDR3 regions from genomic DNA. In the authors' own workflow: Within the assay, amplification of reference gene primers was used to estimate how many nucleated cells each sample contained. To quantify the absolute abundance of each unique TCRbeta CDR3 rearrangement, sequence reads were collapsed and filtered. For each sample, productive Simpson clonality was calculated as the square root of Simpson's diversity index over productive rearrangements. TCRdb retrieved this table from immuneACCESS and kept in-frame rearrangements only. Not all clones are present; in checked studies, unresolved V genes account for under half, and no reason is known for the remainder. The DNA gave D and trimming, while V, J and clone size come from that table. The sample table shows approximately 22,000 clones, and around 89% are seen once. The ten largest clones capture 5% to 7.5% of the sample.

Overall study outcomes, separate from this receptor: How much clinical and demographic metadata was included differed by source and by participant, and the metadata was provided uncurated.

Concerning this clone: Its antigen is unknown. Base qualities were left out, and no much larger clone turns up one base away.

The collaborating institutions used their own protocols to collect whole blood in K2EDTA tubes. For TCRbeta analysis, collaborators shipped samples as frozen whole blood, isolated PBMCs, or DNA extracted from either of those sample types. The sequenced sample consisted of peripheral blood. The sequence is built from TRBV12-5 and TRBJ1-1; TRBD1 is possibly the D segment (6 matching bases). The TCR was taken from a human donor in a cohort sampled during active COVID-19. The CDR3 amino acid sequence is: CASDFRTGTEAFF. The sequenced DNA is TGTGCTAGTGATTTTCGCACAGGGACTGAAGCTTTCTTT.